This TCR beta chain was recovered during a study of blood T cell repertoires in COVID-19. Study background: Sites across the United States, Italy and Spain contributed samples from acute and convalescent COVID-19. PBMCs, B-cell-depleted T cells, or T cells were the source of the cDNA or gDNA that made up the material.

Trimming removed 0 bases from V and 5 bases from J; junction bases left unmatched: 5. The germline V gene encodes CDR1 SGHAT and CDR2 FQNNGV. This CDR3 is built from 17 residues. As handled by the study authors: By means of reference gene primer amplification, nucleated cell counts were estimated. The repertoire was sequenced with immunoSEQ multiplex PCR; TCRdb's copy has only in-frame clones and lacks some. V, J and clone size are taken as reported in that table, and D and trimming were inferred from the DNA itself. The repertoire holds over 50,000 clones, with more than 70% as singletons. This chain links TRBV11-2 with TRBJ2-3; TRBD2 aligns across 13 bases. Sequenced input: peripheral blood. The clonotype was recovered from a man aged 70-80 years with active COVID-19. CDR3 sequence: CASSLERTSGGLDTQYF. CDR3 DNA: TGTGCCAGCAGCTTAGAACGGACTAGCGGGGGCCTAGATACGCAGTATTTT.